One sample yielded the 17 T cell receptor beta chains listed below, sequenced in a study of T cells after yellow fever vaccination. Each CDR3 protein gets one entry after TCRdb re-called the 5' RACE reads with MiXCR. The data contain more than 300,000 distinct CDR3 sequences, roughly 10% of them singletons. The starting material was CD4+ T cells sorted from PBMCs, obtained 45 days after the yellow fever booster vaccination. These receptors came from a man aged 18 to 29 who received the YFV17D yellow fever vaccine.

The chain has TRBV19 and TRBJ1-5; D uncertain. Germline V gene sequence: CDR1 LNHDA, CDR2 SQIVND (reference sequence). This CDR3 is 10 amino acids long. Trimming took off 6 bases at V and 6 bases at J, with 3 bases between the two ends. DNA for the CDR3: TGTGCCAGTAGGGGTCAGCCCCAGCATTTT. Translating it yields CASRGQPQHF.

The chain carries TRBV20-1 and TRBJ1-1; D is unresolved. There are 13 residues in the CDR3. V was cut by 1 base and J by 3 bases, with 9 bases left in between. Germline CDR1 DFQATT, CDR2 SNEGSKA (reference sequence). CDR3 nucleotides: TGCAGTGCTAGAGGAACGAGATACACTGAAGCTTTCTTT. It specifies CSARGTRYTEAFF.

In its sample, this clonotype was seen many times. The chain employs TRBV29-1 and TRBJ2-7; unclear D gene. The CDR3 runs to 10 residues. V dropped 4 bases and J dropped 4 bases, with 5 bases sitting between them. Germline V gene sequence: CDR1 SQVTM, CDR2 ANQGSEA. The DNA of the CDR3 is TGCAGCGTTGGAGATTACGAGCAGTACTTC. As protein: CSVGDYEQYF.

In this sample, this clonotype turned up many times. This CDR3 is CASSWGQGAEKLFF. CDR3 nucleotide sequence: TGTGCCAGCAGCTGGGGACAGGGGGCGGAAAAACTGTTTTTT. The chain uses TRBV11-2 and TRBJ1-4, with TRBD1 matching 12 bases. The J segment lost 8 bases and the V segment lost 4 bases, leaving 2 bases of the junction unmatched. Germline assignment: CDR1 SGHAT and CDR2 FQNNGV. CDR3 length: 14 residues.

This clonotype came up many times. This chain uses TRBV4-3 with TRBJ1-1; 8 nucleotides line up with TRBD1. Trimming removed 3 bases from V and 3 bases from J; junction bases left unmatched: 15. Germline-derived CDR1 and CDR2 are LGHNA and YSLEER. CDR3 length: 18 amino acids. This chain's CDR3 is CASSHEFTQGARYTEAFF. CDR3 bases: TGCGCCAGCAGCCACGAGTTCACGCAGGGGGCGAGGTACACTGAAGCTTTCTTT.

This clonotype appeared a few times. J is TRBJ1-2 and V is TRBV20-1, with 7 bases aligning to TRBD1. The CDR3 extends over 14 amino acids. The germline V gene encodes CDR1 DFQATT and CDR2 SNEGSKA (reference sequence). With V trimmed by 8 bases and J by 5 bases, 14 bases remained unmatched. The CDR3 bases are TGCAGTCCAACCCCGGGACAGTCACCTTATGGCTACACCTTC. This codes for CSPTPGQSPYGYTF.

This clonotype has more than one count but fewer than ten. The V gene is TRBV15, the J gene TRBJ2-2, with no clear D. The germline V gene encodes CDR1 LNHNV and CDR2 YYDKDF (reference sequence). Trimming took off 1 base at V and 4 bases at J, with 13 bases between the two ends. CDR3 length: 16 amino acids. CDR3: CATSRGPGQGTGELFF. DNA for the CDR3: TGTGCCACCAGCAGAGGACCGGGCCAAGGCACCGGGGAGCTGTTTTTT.

This sequence joins TRBV7-2 and TRBJ2-5; D not certain. Trimming took 5 bases from V and 11 from J, leaving 12 bases between them. This CDR3 is built from 11 residues. Germline loops: CDR1 SGHTA, CDR2 FQGNSA. In DNA, the CDR3 is TGTGCCAGCAGCCGAACCCGGGCTCAGTACTTC. Translation: CASSRTRAQYF.

This clonotype was recorded at least ten times. The rearrangement links TRBV6-5 to TRBJ2-3; 9 bases line up with TRBD1. The germline V gene has CDR1 MNHEY and CDR2 SVGAGI. Germline trimming cut 5 bases from V and 1 base from J; bases unmatched to any gene: 7. There are 16 residues in the CDR3. The CDR3 DNA reads as TGTGCCAGCAGTAGGACAGGGGTGCTACGCACAGATACGCAGTATTTT. Protein sequence: CASSRTGVLRTDTQYF.

The chain uses TRBV18 and TRBJ2-1; possibly TRBD1 for D (5 bases). Germline V lookup: CDR1 KGHSH, CDR2 LQKENI. V lost 0 bases and J lost 10, with 16 bases in between. CDR3 length: 15 amino acids. CDR3 loop: CASSPPWGRMVEQFF. The CDR3 DNA sequence: TGTGCCAGCTCACCACCATGGGGCCGAATGGTCGAGCAGTTCTTC.

The table lists this clonotype with many counts. CDR3 sequence: CASSQSFNGELFF. DNA for the CDR3: TGTGCCAGCAGCCAATCCTTTAACGGGGAGCTGTTTTTT. V usage is TRBV3-1 and J usage is TRBJ2-2, with D unclear. Germline CDR1 reads LGHDT; CDR2 reads YNNKEL (reference sequence). V lost 2 bases to trimming and J lost 7 bases, with 8 bases between them. The CDR3 sequence is 13 residues long.

The sample holds a few counts of this clonotype. The gene calls are TRBV18 and TRBJ2-7; tentatively, D is TRBD1 or TRBD2 (5 bases each). Trimming took 6 bases from V and 6 from J, leaving 12 bases between them. The CDR3 has 12 residues. Germline CDR1 reads KGHSH; CDR2 reads LQKENI. CDR3 protein: CASSPRDGEQYF. In DNA form, the CDR3 reads TGTGCCAGCTCCCCCAGGGACGGCGAGCAGTACTTC.

The chain couples TRBV9 to TRBJ2-5, with TRBD1 as a possible D gene (6 bases). The V gene lost 3 bases and the J gene lost 4 bases, with 10 bases spanning the gap. The CDR3 sequence is 13 residues long. CDR1 SGDLS and CDR2 YYNGEE come from the germline V gene. Here the CDR3 DNA reads TGTGCCAGCAGCGCCCTAGGGGGAGAGACCCAGTACTTC. Amino acid sequence: CASSALGGETQYF. The full variable domain, with the rest looked up from reference TRBV9 and TRBJ2-5, is DSGVTQTPKHLITATGQRVTLRCSPRSGDLSVYWYQQSLDQGLQFLIQYYNGEERAKGNILERFSAQQFPDLHSELNLSSLELGDSALYFCASSALGGETQYFGPGTRLLVL.

In this sample, this clonotype turned up many times. The chain uses TRBV2 and TRBJ1-3; no clear D gene. Trimming shortened V by 5 bases and J by 6 bases, and 5 bases separated the two germline ends. Per germline, CDR1 SNHLY and CDR2 FYNNEI. The CDR3 runs to 11 residues. The CDR3 region is CASSYQNTIYF. CDR3 sequence (DNA): TGTGCCAGCAGTTACCAAAACACCATATATTTT.

The chain links TRBV3-1 to TRBJ2-1; maybe TRBD2 (6 bases). Germline assignment: CDR1 LGHDT and CDR2 YNNKEL (reference sequence). The V and J ends lost 4 bases and 10 bases respectively, with 14 bases between them. CDR3 length equals 13 residues. This CDR3 reads CASSPSGAPEQFF. The DNA of the CDR3 is TGTGCCAGCAGCCCATCGGGAGCGCCCGAGCAGTTCTTC.

This clonotype was observed a handful of times. This chain links TRBV9 with TRBJ1-1; D gene unclear. Germline assignment: CDR1 SGDLS and CDR2 YYNGEE. This CDR3 comprises 15 residues. The ends were cut back, 0 bases at V and 5 bases at J, with 14 bases in the middle. CDR3 amino acids: CASSVAQVGFTEAFF. The CDR3 bases are TGTGCCAGCAGCGTAGCTCAGGTAGGGTTTACTGAAGCTTTCTTT.

This clonotype was counted between two and nine times. The chain couples TRBV10-3 to TRBJ1-1; 12 positions match TRBD1. After removal of 6 bases from V and 5 bases from J, the junction contained 4 bases not matched to a gene. This CDR3 spans 14 amino acids. The germline gives CDR1 ENHRY, CDR2 SYGVKD. As DNA, the CDR3 is TGTGCCATCAGGGGACAGGGGGCGTTGACTGAAGCTTTCTTT. Protein: CAIRGQGALTEAFF.